Below are 2 T cell receptor beta chains sequenced from a single sample in a study of T cells in Graves' hyperthyroidism and ophthalmopathy (dated by TCRdb to between 2018 and 2020). Library prep was done by multiplex PCR. The instrument given in TCRdb is Illumina HiSeq 2000. TCR beta CDR3 regions were amplified from RNA transcripts. A first-round RT-PCR of the TCR CDR3 used the HTBI primer set with the Qiagen OneStep RT-PCR kit. TCRdb trimmed public reads at Q25 via fastp, called clones via MiXCR and kept in-frame beta chains. CDR3 protein sequences are deduplicated, and each keeps its most common genes and DNA. This sample is represented by about 410,000 distinct CDR3 sequences; about 14% of them were singletons. The ten most abundant clones make up approximately 13% of the sample. The sample taken for sequencing was blood. The receptors were sampled from a young man with Graves' ophthalmopathy.

This chain links TRBV7-9 with TRBJ2-4; 8 bases match TRBD1. Germline loops: CDR1 SEHNR, CDR2 FQNEAQ (reference sequence). The V segment lost 4 bases and the J segment 8 bases; nucleotides outside the gene matches: 4. The CDR3 is made up of 13 amino acids. CDR3 bases: TGTGCCAGCAGCTCAGACAGGGGAGACATTCAGTACTTC. Its translation is CASSSDRGDIQYF.

This clonotype has ten or more counts. The chain has TRBV29-1 and TRBJ2-7, with TRBD1 identical over 9 bases. Germline lookup yields CDR1 SQVTM and CDR2 ANQGSEA. V lost 1 base to trimming and J lost 2 bases; unmatched junction nucleotides: 9. The CDR3 is 16 amino acids. CDR3 loop: CSVEGERDRDPYEQYF. CDR3 coding DNA: TGCAGCGTTGAAGGGGAGCGGGACAGGGACCCCTACGAGCAGTACTTC.